These T cell receptor beta chains were read from a single sample in a study of cytotoxic CD8 clonotypes in ibrutinib-treated CLL. Sequenced by immunoSEQ multiplex PCR; TCRdb stores in-frame clones only, minus some. Altogether 300,000 or so clones are present, roughly two thirds being singletons, with the ten largest covering about 6.7%. The sequencing here drew on PBMCs, taken after 36 months of ibrutinib treatment. All receptors come from a human donor with chronic lymphocytic leukemia. Both conserved end residues are part of each CDR3. Fields, in order: CDR3 DNA, CDR3 protein, clone size, D gene, V gene, J gene. The D gene is left open where the match is weak. The listing skips clone size in some rows; elsewhere it reads once, few, many or a size class.

TGTGCCAGCAGCCCAATAAGCGGTTCCGGCACAGATACGCAGTATTTT	CASSPISGSGTDTQYF	.	.	TRBV7-6	TRBJ2-3
TGCGCCAGCAGCCAAGATCAGGAAACAGACCGCTATGGCTACACCTTC	CASSQDQETDRYGYTF	.	.	TRBV4-1	TRBJ1-2
TGCGCCAGCAGCCATTTAACTTCAGTTCGCAACTATGGCTACACCTTC	CASSHLTSVRNYGYTF	.	.	TRBV4-1	TRBJ1-2
TGTGCCAGCAGTCAACTAGCGTATCCCTACAATGAGCAGTTCTTC	CASSQLAYPYNEQFF	.	TRBD2	TRBV28	TRBJ2-1
TGTGCCAGCAGCCTCAGGGAGAACGGCTACACCTTC	CASSLRENGYTF	few	.	TRBV5-4	TRBJ1-2
TGTGCCAGCAGGTCAGCGGGGAAATTCGGCGAAGCTTTCTTT	CASRSAGKFGEAFF	few	.	TRBV6-5	TRBJ1-1
TGTGCCAGTAGGACAGGTGGAGGGTCTGGTCGCAATCAGCCCCAGCATTTT	CASRTGGGSGRNQPQHF	.	.	TRBV19	TRBJ1-5
TGTGCCAGCAGCTTCTTGGGACTAGGGTCTTCCAATGAGCAGTTCTTC	CASSFLGLGSSNEQFF	.	TRBD2	TRBV7-3	TRBJ2-1
TGCGCCAGCAGCCAACCGCGATGGGGGAGTAACTATGGCTACACCTTC	CASSQPRWGSNYGYTF	.	.	TRBV4-1	TRBJ1-2
TGTGCCAGCAGCTTACCCGGGACTAGCGGCCTTGAGCAGTTCTTC	CASSLPGTSGLEQFF	.	TRBD2	TRBV5-4	TRBJ2-1
TGTGCCACCAGCAGAGATGGGAGGAGTGAGGGGGGATACGAGCAGTACTTC	CATSRDGRSEGGYEQYF	.	.	TRBV15	TRBJ2-7
TGTGCCAGCAGTTACGCGGAAAACATTCAGTACTTC	CASSYAENIQYF	.	.	TRBV6-6	TRBJ2-4
TGCGCCAGCAGCCTGGTGAGGATCCTGGGGAACTATGGCTACACCTTC	CASSLVRILGNYGYTF	few	.	TRBV4-1	TRBJ1-2
TGTGCCAGCAGTGAGGGCGGGAGTAGTATCTACGAGCAGTACTTC	CASSEGGSSIYEQYF	few	TRBD2	TRBV2	TRBJ2-7
TGTGCCAGCAGTGAAGAGGGACAGGGGTTGGGTGGCTACACCTTC	CASSEEGQGLGGYTF	.	TRBD1	TRBV2	TRBJ1-2
TGTGCCAGTAGTCTGGGCCTTCGCTCCTACGAGCAGTACTTC	CASSLGLRSYEQYF	.	.	TRBV19	TRBJ2-7
TGTGCCAGCAGCCGACAGGGGGTTACCACAGATACGCAGTATTTT	CASSRQGVTTDTQYF	few	TRBD1	TRBV6-5	TRBJ2-3
TGTGCCAGTAGTATCGTAGGGGGCCACGAGCAGTACTTC	CASSIVGGHEQYF	few	TRBD1	TRBV19	TRBJ2-7
TGTGCCAGCAGCCTCACGACAGGGTTCACCGGGGAGCTGTTTTTT	CASSLTTGFTGELFF	.	TRBD1	TRBV7-6	TRBJ2-2
TGCGCCAGCAGCCAAGCGTGGGCGAAATCCTACGAGCAGTACTTC	CASSQAWAKSYEQYF	.	.	TRBV4-1	TRBJ2-7